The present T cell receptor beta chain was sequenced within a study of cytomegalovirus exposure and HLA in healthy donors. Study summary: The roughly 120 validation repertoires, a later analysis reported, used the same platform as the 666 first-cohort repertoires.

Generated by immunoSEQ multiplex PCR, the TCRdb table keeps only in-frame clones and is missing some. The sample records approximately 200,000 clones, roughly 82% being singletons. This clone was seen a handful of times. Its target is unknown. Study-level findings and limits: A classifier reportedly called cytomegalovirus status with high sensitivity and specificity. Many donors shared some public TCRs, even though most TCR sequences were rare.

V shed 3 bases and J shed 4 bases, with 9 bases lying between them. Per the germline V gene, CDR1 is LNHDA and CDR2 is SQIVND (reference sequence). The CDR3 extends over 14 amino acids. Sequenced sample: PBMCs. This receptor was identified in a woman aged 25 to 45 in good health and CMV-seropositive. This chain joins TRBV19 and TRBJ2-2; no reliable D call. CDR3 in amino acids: CASSIFSPTGELFF. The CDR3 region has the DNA TGTGCCAGTAGTATCTTTTCTCCCACCGGGGAGCTGTTTTTT.